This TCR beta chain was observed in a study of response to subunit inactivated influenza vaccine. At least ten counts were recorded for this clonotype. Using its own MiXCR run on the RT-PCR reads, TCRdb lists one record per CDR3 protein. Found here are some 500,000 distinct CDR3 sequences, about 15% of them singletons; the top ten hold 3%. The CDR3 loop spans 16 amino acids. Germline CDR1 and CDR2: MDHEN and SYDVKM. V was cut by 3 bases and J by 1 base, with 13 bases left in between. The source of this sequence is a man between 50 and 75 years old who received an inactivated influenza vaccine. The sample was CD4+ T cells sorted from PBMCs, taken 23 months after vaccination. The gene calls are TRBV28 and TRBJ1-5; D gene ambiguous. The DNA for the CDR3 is TGTGCCAGCAGTTTTCTCCCATTTGGGAGCAATCAGCCCCAGCATTTT. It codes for CASSFLPFGSNQPQHF. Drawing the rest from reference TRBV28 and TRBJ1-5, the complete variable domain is DVKVTQSSRYLVKRTGEKVFLECVQDMDHENMFWYRQDPGLGLRLIYFSYDVKMKEKGDIPEGYSVSREKKERFSLILESASTNQTSMYLCASSFLPFGSNQPQHFGDGTRLSIL.